This note documents a single TCR beta chain sequence. Its antigen is unknown. The germline gives CDR1 SGHVS, CDR2 FQNEAQ. The CDR3 consists of 14 residues. The V end was cut by 5 bases, the J end by 8 bases, with 13 bases between. Described time point: recipient sample about 28 days before transplant, after cytoreduction. The data are from a study of T cell clonotyping in hematopoietic cell transplantation. At the level of the study: Cytoreduction preceded collection of pretransplant recipient samples. The study, taken as a whole, reports: Few recipient clonotypes overlapped donors; over 95% were de novo at given depth.

Measured with immunoSEQ multiplex PCR; TCRdb has only the in-frame clones, and not every one. In the table there are tens of thousands of clones, about 96% of which are singletons. The chain carries TRBV7-8 and TRBJ1-6, with unresolved D. This sequence was found in a woman aged 45 to 65 with acute myeloid leukemia. Some clones in this sample may be carry-over from other donors' samples. Sequences were derived from peripheral blood mononuclear cells, sampled before stem cell transplant. CDR3 sequence: CASSQIQSDSPLHF. CDR3 DNA sequence: TGTGCCAGCAGCCAAATACAGTCAGATTCACCCCTCCACTTT.